These T cell receptor beta chains were read from a single sample in a study of blood T cell repertoires in COVID-19. Here immunoSEQ multiplex PCR was the method, and the copy in TCRdb shows in-frame clones only, minus some. The table shows a few hundred thousand clones, with about 79% occurring only once. Sequences were obtained from peripheral blood. Receptor source: a woman aged 40 to 50 who had recovered from COVID-19. CDR3s include the opening cysteine and the closing phenylalanine or tryptophan. The order of the fields is J gene, V gene, clone size, D gene, CDR3 DNA, CDR3 protein. D genes are given only for firm matches. The size entry is marked missing in some rows and otherwise reads once, few, many or a size class.

J: TRBJ1-3; V: TRBV15; size: -; D: TRBD1; DNA: TGTGCCACCAGCGGGACAGAACGCACTTCTAACTCTGGAAACACCATATATTTT; CDR3: CATSGTERTSNSGNTIYF
J: TRBJ2-1; V: TRBV3-1/TRBV3-2; size: -; D: TRBD2; DNA: TGTGCCAGCAGCCAAGTTTCGCGGGGGGGCAGGGAGCAGTTCTTC; CDR3: CASSQVSRGGREQFF
J: TRBJ1-2; V: TRBV5-6; size: once; D: TRBD1; DNA: TGTGCCAGCAGCCTGACGTTACAGGGGGCGGTTATCTATGGCTACACCTTC; CDR3: CASSLTLQGAVIYGYTF
J: TRBJ2-7; V: TRBV4-3; size: -; D: TRBD1; DNA: TGCGCCAGCAGCCGCAGCACAGGGGACGGGTACGAGCAGTACTTC; CDR3: CASSRSTGDGYEQYF
J: TRBJ2-5; V: TRBV11-2; size: -; D: TRBD2; DNA: TGTGCCAGCAGCCCTGGACTAGCGGGGCCAACTTACCAAGAGACCCAGTACTTC; CDR3: CASSPGLAGPTYQETQYF
J: TRBJ1-1; V: TRBV28; size: few; D: -; DNA: TGTGCCAGCAGTTTGGGGGGAGACACTGAAGCTTTCTTT; CDR3: CASSLGGDTEAFF
J: TRBJ2-5; V: TRBV19; size: -; D: TRBD2; DNA: TGTGCCAGTAGTCGGCGGGGGGGCCTTTCTGAGACCCAGTACTTC; CDR3: CASSRRGGLSETQYF
J: TRBJ2-2; V: TRBV6-6; size: -; D: TRBD2; DNA: TGTGCCAGCAGCCGTGACCTAGCGGCCACCGGGGAGCTGTTTTTT; CDR3: CASSRDLAATGELFF
J: TRBJ1-1; V: TRBV7-6; size: -; D: TRBD1; DNA: TGTGCCAGCAGCTTAGGGACAGGATCAGAACTCCGTGAACTGAACACTGAAGCTTTCTTT; CDR3: CASSLGTGSELRELNTEAFF
J: TRBJ1-2; V: TRBV28; size: -; D: TRBD1; DNA: TGTGCCAGCACCCCGGAAGGTTCAGGGGGCCATTATGGCTACACCTTC; CDR3: CASTPEGSGGHYGYTF
J: TRBJ1-5; V: TRBV6-5; size: -; D: TRBD1; DNA: TGTGCCAGCAAGGGACAGCTCAATCAGCCCCAGCATTTT; CDR3: CASKGQLNQPQHF
J: TRBJ2-7; V: TRBV25-1; size: -; D: TRBD2; DNA: TGTGCCAGCAGTGAATTCCGGGGGGGCCCCGACGAGCAGTACTTC; CDR3: CASSEFRGGPDEQYF
J: TRBJ2-7; V: TRBV10-3; size: -; D: TRBD1; DNA: TGTGCCATCAGTGACCCTCCCGGGACAGGGGGCCCCTACGAGCAGTACTTC; CDR3: CAISDPPGTGGPYEQYF
J: TRBJ1-2; V: TRBV18; size: -; D: -; DNA: TGTGCCAGCTCTGTGGAGGGGAAGCGGTATGGCTACACCTTC; CDR3: CASSVEGKRYGYTF
J: TRBJ1-1; V: TRBV12-3/TRBV12-4; size: -; D: -; DNA: TGTGCCAGCAGTTCCTCGCGGAAAGCTTTCTTT; CDR3: CASSSSRKAFF
J: TRBJ1-1; V: TRBV5-4; size: few; D: -; DNA: TGTGCCAGCAGCACATTAACAGGGAACACTGAAGCTTTCTTT; CDR3: CASSTLTGNTEAFF
J: TRBJ1-2; V: TRBV7-2; size: -; D: TRBD1; DNA: TGTGCCAGCAGCTTAGAGGAGACAGGGGGGAACTATGGCTACACCTTC; CDR3: CASSLEETGGNYGYTF
J: TRBJ1-6; V: TRBV5-8; size: -; D: -; DNA: TGTGCCAGCAGCTTGGGTCCAGGGAGGGGCTATAGTTCACCCCTCCACTTT; CDR3: CASSLGPGRGYSSPLHF
J: TRBJ1-5; V: TRBV19; size: -; D: TRBD1; DNA: TGTGCCAGTAGTATAGATCCAACAGGGGGCTATCAGCCCCAGCATTTT; CDR3: CASSIDPTGGYQPQHF
J: TRBJ2-3; V: TRBV20-1; size: -; D: -; DNA: TGCAGTGCTAGTGCCCTAGCGGATACGCAGTATTTT; CDR3: CSASALADTQYF
J: TRBJ1-4; V: TRBV6-2/TRBV6-3; size: -; D: -; DNA: TGTGCCAGCAGTGGGGAGGGGCCAATGTCTGAAAAACTGTTTTTT; CDR3: CASSGEGPMSEKLFF
J: TRBJ1-1; V: TRBV5-6; size: -; D: -; DNA: TGTGCCAGCAGCCCGAAACAGGTGTTTAGGAACACTGAAGCTTTCTTT; CDR3: CASSPKQVFRNTEAFF
J: TRBJ1-1; V: TRBV4-1; size: -; D: -; DNA: TGCGCCAGCAGCCAAGAGGGACGGGGGACTGAAGCTTTCTTT; CDR3: CASSQEGRGTEAFF
J: TRBJ1-2; V: TRBV19; size: -; D: TRBD1; DNA: TGTGCCAGTACTCAGGACAGGATCGGCTACACCTTC; CDR3: CASTQDRIGYTF
J: TRBJ1-1; V: TRBV9; size: -; D: -; DNA: TGTGCCAGCAGCGAACTACAGGGAGTTAACACTGAAGCTTTCTTT; CDR3: CASSELQGVNTEAFF
J: TRBJ2-5; V: TRBV2; size: -; D: TRBD1; DNA: TGTGCCTACAACAGGGGGCGTAGGCAAGAGACCCAGTACTTC; CDR3: CAYNRGRRQETQYF
J: TRBJ2-2; V: TRBV7-8; size: -; D: -; DNA: TGTGCCAGCAGCTCTAGGTGGATGAACACCGGGGAGCTGTTTTTT; CDR3: CASSSRWMNTGELFF
J: TRBJ1-6; V: TRBV2; size: -; D: -; DNA: TGTGCCAGCAGTTCCCTAAATTCACCCCTCCACTTT; CDR3: CASSSLNSPLHF
J: TRBJ2-5; V: TRBV5-1; size: -; D: -; DNA: TGCGCCAGCAGCTGGACACCCCAAGAGACCCAGTACTTC; CDR3: CASSWTPQETQYF
J: TRBJ2-2; V: TRBV5-1; size: -; D: TRBD1; DNA: TGCGCCAGCAGCCCTGGGGACAGGGGCACCGGGGAGCTGTTTTTT; CDR3: CASSPGDRGTGELFF
J: TRBJ1-1; V: TRBV28; size: -; D: -; DNA: TGTGCCAGCAGTCTCCCTTTATCTTCCACTGAAGCTTTCTTT; CDR3: CASSLPLSSTEAFF
J: TRBJ2-1; V: TRBV2; size: -; D: -; DNA: TGTGCCAGCAGTGGGGGAATTGGGGCCAATGAGCAGTTCTTC; CDR3: CASSGGIGANEQFF
J: TRBJ2-1; V: TRBV7-9; size: -; D: -; DNA: TGTGCCAGCAGCTTAGGCGATGAGCAGTTCTTC; CDR3: CASSLGDEQFF
J: TRBJ1-2; V: TRBV7-9; size: few; D: TRBD1; DNA: TGTGCCAGCAGCTACGGACAGGACAACGCTAACTATGGCTACACCTTC; CDR3: CASSYGQDNANYGYTF
J: TRBJ1-5; V: TRBV11-2; size: few; D: -; DNA: TGTGCCAGCGGACTAACCGGGGATCAGCCCCAGCATTTT; CDR3: CASGLTGDQPQHF
J: TRBJ2-5; V: TRBV19; size: -; D: -; DNA: TGTGCCAGTAGTGCTTGGGGAGGAGAGACCCAGTACTTC; CDR3: CASSAWGGETQYF
J: TRBJ1-4; V: TRBV18; size: -; D: TRBD1; DNA: TGTGCCAGCTCTCCCGGGACAGGGAATGAAAAACTGTTTTTT; CDR3: CASSPGTGNEKLFF
J: TRBJ1-5; V: TRBV19; size: -; D: TRBD1; DNA: TGTGCCAGTTCCTGGGACAGCCAGAACAATCAGCCCCAGCATTTT; CDR3: CASSWDSQNNQPQHF
J: TRBJ2-6; V: TRBV6-1; size: -; D: TRBD1; DNA: TGTGCCAGCAGTGCCCTACTAGGACAGGGTAACTCTGGGGCCAACGTCCTGACTTTC; CDR3: CASSALLGQGNSGANVLTF
J: TRBJ1-1; V: TRBV28; size: -; D: -; DNA: TGTGCCAGCAGCCCTCGGACTAGCCTGAACACTGAAGCTTTCTTT; CDR3: CASSPRTSLNTEAFF
J: TRBJ2-7; V: TRBV24-1; size: -; D: TRBD1; DNA: TGTGCCACCAGTGATCCCGGGACAGGGGTCTACGAGCAGTACTTC; CDR3: CATSDPGTGVYEQYF
J: TRBJ2-1; V: TRBV7-2; size: -; D: -; DNA: TGTGCCAGCAGCTTAGCTTCCTTGGGAGATCCTTCCTACAATGAGCAGTTCTTC; CDR3: CASSLASLGDPSYNEQFF
J: TRBJ1-5; V: TRBV4-1; size: -; D: -; DNA: TGCGCCAGCAGCCAAGGGGGGCCAGGTCAGCCCCAGCATTTT; CDR3: CASSQGGPGQPQHF
J: TRBJ1-1; V: TRBV15; size: -; D: -; DNA: TGTGCCACCAGCAAGGAGCCGGCGGGCGACACTGAAGCTTTCTTT; CDR3: CATSKEPAGDTEAFF